This T cell receptor beta chain was obtained from a study of cytomegalovirus exposure and HLA in healthy donors (dated by TCRdb to between 2016 and 2019). Regarding the complete study: According to a later analysis, the 120 or so validation repertoires were produced on the same platform as the approximately 600 repertoires of the first cohort. The aim of the study was to test whether cataloging public T cell receptors could identify signatures of past pathogen exposure. In addition to the first cohort of 666 subjects, a separate validation cohort of 120 different subjects was used. High-throughput TCR immunosequencing, statistical association of individual TCRs with disease status, and machine learning were combined to predict cytomegalovirus infection status.

What the authors observed across the whole study: According to the authors, the approach could potentially be generalized to other disease states and immunological phenotypes. In vitro tests confirmed that a few of the cytomegalovirus-associated TCR beta chains recognize cytomegalovirus antigens. Most TCR sequences were observed very rarely across donors, whereas some public TCRs were present in many individuals. All 110 or so repertoires were used to score co-occurrence in the validation cohort in a later analysis, because that analysis had no HLA typing for the cohort. In the study, around 150 TCR beta chains were listed as associated with cytomegalovirus. The classifier was reported to diagnose cytomegalovirus status with high specificity and sensitivity in both the original cohort and the validation cohort. Subsequent analysis determined that TCRs grouped into clusters in the first cohort also showed a tendency toward co-occurrence across the roughly 110 validation repertoires, and 90% to 95% of cluster scores exceeded 0.

Donors formed part of the validation cohort, which comprised over a hundred subjects and was distinct from the first cohort of 550 to 850 subjects. Looking up the germline V gene yields CDR1 MNHNS and CDR2 SASEGT. The CDR3 runs 16 amino acids, cysteine and phenylalanine included. Here the CDR3 DNA is all that survives: 48 bases in frame from base 1. The germline V and J ends show losses of 0 bases and 2 bases respectively, and no gene match explains 6 bases of the junction. About this clone: Its antigen remains undetermined. Within one base of it there is no much larger clone, and no base qualities were kept.

Libraries were made using the immunoSEQ multiplex PCR assay. The original methods were these. A statistical classification framework was developed to diagnose cytomegalovirus status using the catalog of TCR beta chain sequences. In its TCRdb copy, this immuneACCESS table keeps in-frame sequences only and misses some clones. Where compared with another copy, unresolved V genes explain less than half of these, and the others have no known cause. V and J calls and clone size are those listed in that table; D and trimming were worked out from the DNA. Present in this sample are tens of thousands of clones, approximately 91% of which were seen just once. 2.1% of the sample rests with the top ten.

This clonotype was obtained from a man aged 25 to 40 in good health and CMV-seronegative. Sequenced sample: PBMCs. This chain joins TRBV6-1 to TRBJ1-2; 7 bases in the middle match TRBD1. The nucleotide sequence reads TGTGCCAGCAGTGAAGCCACAGGGGTACCAAACTATGGCTACACCTTC. This encodes CASSEATGVPNYGYTF.